This entry concerns a single T cell receptor beta chain. What it binds is not known. This CDR3 contains 15 residues. Germline assignment: CDR1 SGHRS and CDR2 YFSETQ. V gave up 3 bases and J gave up 8 bases, with 20 bases separating them. This sample is drawn from a study of shared clonotypes between healthy human individuals. Across several immunoSEQ plates, the genomic DNA of each subset was split evenly. Assay: immunoSEQ multiplex PCR; the TCRdb copy retains only in-frame clones and omits some. The sample lists about 2.4 million clones; approximately 94% were seen once. Notes on the study in general: Sampling covered nothing but blood. Tissue TCR repertoires likely differ from those found in blood. Naive subsets, compared against memory subsets, generally had larger estimated richness values.

This TCR derives from a man aged 18-30 years in good health. Some clones in this sample may be carry-over from other donors' samples. The sequenced sample was naive CD4+ T cells from PBMCs. Subset meaning: CD45RA+ positively selected. The gene calls are TRBV5-1 and TRBJ1-2, with D possibly TRBD1 on 6 matching bases. DNA of the CDR3: TGCGCCAGCAGCTCCCAATCGACAGGTTTTGAGGGCTACACCTTC. Amino acids: CASSSQSTGFEGYTF.